The source of this TCR beta chain is a study of early stage breast cancer tumors. Study overall: Most invasive tumors, about 75% of the 16, were ER+/PR+/HER2-. The ER+/PR+/HER2- tumors included about 8 ductal and four lobular carcinomas.

CDR3 length equals 13 residues. V lost 6 bases and J lost 0, with 6 bases in between. Per the germline V gene, CDR1 is SNHLY and CDR2 is FYNNEI. On this clone itself: No antigen is known for it.

Here immunoSEQ multiplex PCR was the method, and the copy in TCRdb shows in-frame clones only, minus some. The sample consists of some 47,000 clones, 65% to 90% of them appearing once. Study results and limitations: Tumors had approximately 2.4-fold higher T cell density than normal breast.

This TCR derives from a person between 45 and 65 years old with breast cancer. The sample was blood. V gene TRBV2 combines with J gene TRBJ2-1, with D possibly being TRBD1 (6 bases). The chain's CDR3 is CASRDSSYNEQFF. For the CDR3, the DNA is TGTGCCAGCAGGGACAGCTCCTACAATGAGCAGTTCTTC.